This T cell receptor (beta chain) originates from a study of T cell changes during pregnancy in multiple sclerosis (dated by TCRdb to between 2018 and 2020). Describing the broader study: In women with multiple sclerosis, the researchers looked at how the T cell repertoire shifted as pregnancy progressed.

Points on this clone: Its antigen has not been determined. No much larger clone is present one base from it, and per-base qualities are unavailable.

Receptor libraries were prepared by the immunoSEQ multiplex PCR assay. In its TCRdb copy, this immuneACCESS table keeps in-frame sequences only and misses some clones. Where compared with another copy, unresolved V genes explain less than half of these, and the others have no known cause. The sample table holds 50,000 to 60,000 clones, of which roughly nine tenths were seen once. Approximately 2.3% of the sample is held by the ten biggest clonotypes. The germline V end is reduced by 7 bases and the J end by 3 bases; junction bases left unmatched: 9. The CDR3 covers 14 residues, taking in both the cysteine and the phenylalanine. The DNA shown is the 42-base CDR3, in frame from base 1. The germline V gene (reference sequence) supplies CDR1 MNHEY and CDR2 SMNVEV.

The rearrangement combines TRBV27 with TRBJ2-7, with 7 middle bases fitting TRBD1. The sample was peripheral blood, taken in the first trimester of pregnancy. The receptor was isolated from a female donor in good health, enrolled as a control in a pregnancy study. In nucleotide form, the sequence is TGTGCCAGCAAGACAGGGTCAGAGAGCTACGAGCAGTACTTC. It is translated as CASKTGSESYEQYF.